The clone carrying this TCR beta chain was picked up many times. The antigen is undetermined. This entry belongs to a study of response to subunit inactivated influenza vaccine. Study-wide findings and caveats: New T cells are recruited in small numbers by each seasonal influenza vaccination, according to the authors' suggestion.

This CDR3 spans 12 amino acids. Germline V CDR1 and CDR2: SNHLY, FYNNEI. V was trimmed by 6 bases and J by 0 bases, leaving 6 bases between them. TCRdb re-called the RT-PCR reads with MiXCR, one entry per CDR3 protein. The repertoire holds approximately 530,000 distinct CDR3 sequences, with roughly 7.9% as singletons. This sequence joins TRBV2 and TRBJ2-7; D is perhaps TRBD1 (5 bases). This sequence originates from a man aged 50-75 years who received an inactivated influenza vaccine. Sequencing used PBMCs from blood, obtained roughly 24 months after vaccination. Here the CDR3 DNA reads TGTGCCAGCAGGGACATCTCCTACGAGCAGTACTTC. This encodes CASRDISYEQYF.